This is a list of T cell receptor beta chains from one sample in a study of prognosis after radiotherapy for stage I lung cancer. TCRdb processed the multiplex PCR reads anew with MiXCR; each CDR3 protein has one entry. The table lists about 31,000 distinct CDR3 sequences, 25% to 40% of them singletons. The material was PBMCs, obtained before or after stereotactic body radiation therapy (not recorded which). The receptors stem from a donor at least 50 years old with non-small cell lung cancer. Both conserved end residues are part of each CDR3. D genes are given only for firm matches. Some rows mark clone size as missing; the rest say once, few, many or name a class of expanded clone.

abundance: many
v_gene: TRBV12-3/TRBV12-4
d_gene: NA
j_gene: TRBJ1-5
CDR3aa: CASSPGRRGDQPQHF
CDR3nt: TGTGCCAGCAGCCCCGGACGTCGGGGGGATCAGCCCCAGCATTTT

abundance: NA
v_gene: TRBV5-5
d_gene: NA
j_gene: TRBJ2-3
CDR3aa: CASSPIGGSTDTQYF
CDR3nt: TGTGCCAGCAGCCCCATAGGGGGGAGCACAGATACGCAGTATTTT

abundance: NA
v_gene: TRBV20-1
d_gene: NA
j_gene: TRBJ2-5
CDR3aa: CSARGVGADTQYF
CDR3nt: TGCAGTGCTAGAGGAGTCGGGGCGGATACCCAGTACTTC

abundance: many
v_gene: TRBV20-1
d_gene: NA
j_gene: TRBJ2-3
CDR3aa: CSAREKGVLAGTDTQYF
CDR3nt: TGCAGTGCTAGAGAAAAGGGAGTACTAGCAGGGACAGATACGCAGTATTTT

abundance: many
v_gene: TRBV5-4
d_gene: TRBD1
j_gene: TRBJ2-1
CDR3aa: CASSLQGVPYNEQFF
CDR3nt: TGTGCCAGCAGCTTGCAGGGGGTTCCCTACAATGAGCAGTTCTTC

abundance: many
v_gene: TRBV20-1
d_gene: TRBD2
j_gene: TRBJ2-7
CDR3aa: CSARDKRFSGPPYEQYF
CDR3nt: TGCAGTGCTAGAGATAAACGCTTTAGCGGGCCCCCCTACGAGCAGTACTTC

abundance: many
v_gene: TRBV6-4
d_gene: NA
j_gene: TRBJ2-7
CDR3aa: CASSVGPSLAYEQYF
CDR3nt: TGTGCCAGCAGTGTGGGGCCCAGTCTGGCCTACGAGCAGTACTTC

abundance: NA
v_gene: TRBV27
d_gene: TRBD2
j_gene: TRBJ2-2
CDR3aa: CASSLLAAWPGTGELFF
CDR3nt: TGTGCCAGCAGTTTACTAGCGGCATGGCCCGGTACCGGGGAGCTGTTTTTT

abundance: many
v_gene: TRBV19
d_gene: TRBD1
j_gene: TRBJ1-2
CDR3aa: CASTPLPGQGDYGYTF
CDR3nt: TGTGCCAGTACCCCCCTCCCGGGACAGGGGGACTATGGCTACACCTTC

abundance: many
v_gene: TRBV24-1
d_gene: TRBD1
j_gene: TRBJ2-1
CDR3aa: CATSDQGQGRHEQFF
CDR3nt: TGTGCCACCAGTGACCAGGGACAGGGTCGTCATGAGCAGTTCTTC

abundance: many
v_gene: TRBV6-1
d_gene: TRBD1
j_gene: TRBJ1-2
CDR3aa: CASSASGQVYGYTF
CDR3nt: TGTGCCAGCAGCGCCTCCGGACAGGTCTATGGCTACACCTTC

abundance: many
v_gene: TRBV6-2/TRBV6-3
d_gene: NA
j_gene: TRBJ1-1
CDR3aa: CASRNQRNTEAFF
CDR3nt: TGTGCCAGCAGGAATCAGAGGAACACTGAAGCTTTCTTT

abundance: many
v_gene: TRBV9
d_gene: NA
j_gene: TRBJ1-6
CDR3aa: CASSEGLRGRPLHF
CDR3nt: TGTGCCAGCAGCGAGGGCCTTCGGGGTCGTCCCCTCCACTTT

abundance: NA
v_gene: TRBV12-3/TRBV12-4
d_gene: NA
j_gene: TRBJ2-1
CDR3aa: CANSLVRNDEQFF
CDR3nt: TGTGCCAACAGTTTAGTAAGGAACGATGAGCAGTTCTTC

abundance: few
v_gene: TRBV2
d_gene: NA
j_gene: TRBJ2-2
CDR3aa: CASSLRTSLGELFF
CDR3nt: TGTGCCAGCAGTCTAAGGACGTCTTTAGGGGAGCTGTTTTTT

abundance: NA
v_gene: TRBV30
d_gene: TRBD1
j_gene: TRBJ1-4
CDR3aa: CAWSRDRVSTNEKLFF
CDR3nt: TGTGCCTGGAGCCGCGACAGGGTGTCAACTAATGAAAAACTGTTTTTT

abundance: many
v_gene: TRBV25-1
d_gene: TRBD2
j_gene: TRBJ2-7
CDR3aa: CASIFSGSPYEQYF
CDR3nt: TGTGCCAGCATATTTAGCGGGAGTCCCTACGAGCAGTACTTC

abundance: many
v_gene: TRBV6-1
d_gene: TRBD2
j_gene: TRBJ2-7
CDR3aa: CAVQTSGGYEQYF
CDR3nt: TGTGCCGTCCAAACTAGCGGGGGGTACGAGCAGTACTTC

abundance: many
v_gene: TRBV2
d_gene: TRBD1
j_gene: TRBJ2-5
CDR3aa: CASSGAGGARQETQYF
CDR3nt: TGTGCCAGCAGTGGAGCAGGGGGCGCGAGGCAAGAGACCCAGTACTTC

abundance: many
v_gene: TRBV20-1
d_gene: NA
j_gene: TRBJ2-1
CDR3aa: CSARESGRYSYNEQFF
CDR3nt: TGCAGTGCCCGAGAGTCGGGGAGATACTCCTACAATGAGCAGTTCTTC

abundance: many
v_gene: TRBV7-3
d_gene: NA
j_gene: TRBJ2-2
CDR3aa: CASSPNPLKGGELFF
CDR3nt: TGTGCCAGCAGCCCGAATCCCCTAAAGGGCGGGGAGCTGTTTTTT

abundance: NA
v_gene: TRBV15
d_gene: NA
j_gene: TRBJ1-1
CDR3aa: CATSRDGFTEAFF
CDR3nt: TGTGCCACCAGCAGAGATGGGTTTACTGAAGCTTTCTTT

abundance: many
v_gene: TRBV18
d_gene: NA
j_gene: TRBJ2-7
CDR3aa: CASSRPGLSYEQYF
CDR3nt: TGTGCCAGTAGCAGACCGGGACTCTCCTACGAGCAGTACTTC

abundance: few
v_gene: TRBV5-4
d_gene: NA
j_gene: TRBJ2-1
CDR3aa: CASSLAVYNEQFF
CDR3nt: TGTGCCAGCAGCTTGGCGGTATACAATGAGCAGTTCTTC

abundance: many
v_gene: TRBV7-9
d_gene: TRBD2
j_gene: TRBJ2-1
CDR3aa: CASSLALAGSYNEQFF
CDR3nt: TGTGCCAGCAGCTTAGCGCTAGCGGGATCCTACAATGAGCAGTTCTTC

abundance: NA
v_gene: TRBV12-3/TRBV12-4
d_gene: NA
j_gene: TRBJ1-4
CDR3aa: CASSLDDGGPVNEKLFF
CDR3nt: TGTGCCAGCAGCTTAGACGACGGGGGGCCGGTTAATGAAAAACTGTTTTTT

abundance: NA
v_gene: TRBV6-5
d_gene: NA
j_gene: TRBJ2-5
CDR3aa: CASSYDHLGKETQYF
CDR3nt: TGTGCCAGCAGTTACGACCACCTAGGTAAAGAGACCCAGTACTTC

abundance: many
v_gene: TRBV30
d_gene: TRBD2
j_gene: TRBJ2-7
CDR3aa: CAWSPLAGVSYEQYF
CDR3nt: TGTGCCTGGAGTCCGCTAGCGGGAGTGTCCTACGAGCAGTACTTC

abundance: many
v_gene: TRBV7-3
d_gene: NA
j_gene: TRBJ2-1
CDR3aa: CASSAASSYNEQFF
CDR3nt: TGTGCCAGCAGTGCAGCTAGCTCCTACAATGAGCAGTTCTTC

abundance: NA
v_gene: TRBV6-1
d_gene: NA
j_gene: TRBJ2-2
CDR3aa: CAISPGSEELFF
CDR3nt: TGTGCCATCAGCCCAGGTTCCGAGGAGCTGTTTTTT

abundance: many
v_gene: TRBV7-8
d_gene: NA
j_gene: TRBJ2-7
CDR3aa: CASSLRSGSYEQYF
CDR3nt: TGTGCCAGCAGCTTAAGGTCAGGTTCCTACGAGCAGTACTTC

abundance: few
v_gene: TRBV4-2
d_gene: TRBD1
j_gene: TRBJ1-1
CDR3aa: CASSLKGPGGQGTEAFF
CDR3nt: TGTGCCAGCAGCTTAAAAGGGCCGGGGGGACAGGGGACTGAAGCTTTCTTT

abundance: many
v_gene: TRBV27
d_gene: TRBD1
j_gene: TRBJ1-6
CDR3aa: CASSPRTGNNSPLHF
CDR3nt: TGTGCCAGCAGTCCGCGGACAGGGAATAATTCACCCCTCCACTTT

abundance: many
v_gene: TRBV19
d_gene: NA
j_gene: TRBJ2-1
CDR3aa: CASSPFSHEQFF
CDR3nt: TGTGCCAGTAGTCCCTTTAGCCATGAGCAGTTCTTC

abundance: many
v_gene: TRBV15
d_gene: TRBD1
j_gene: TRBJ1-4
CDR3aa: CATSRYRGEKLFF
CDR3nt: TGTGCCACCAGCAGATACAGGGGAGAAAAACTGTTTTTT

abundance: many
v_gene: TRBV7-8
d_gene: NA
j_gene: TRBJ1-6
CDR3aa: CASSRGQLNSPLHF
CDR3nt: TGTGCCAGCAGCCGTGGACAGCTGAATTCACCCCTCCACTTT

abundance: NA
v_gene: TRBV29-1
d_gene: NA
j_gene: TRBJ2-7
CDR3aa: CSVEPRVGEQYF
CDR3nt: TGCAGCGTTGAACCGAGGGTGGGGGAGCAGTACTTC

abundance: NA
v_gene: TRBV2
d_gene: NA
j_gene: TRBJ2-7
CDR3aa: CASSVCSVDSSYEQYF
CDR3nt: TGTGCCAGCAGTGTGTGCTCAGTCGACTCCTCCTACGAGCAGTACTTC

abundance: many
v_gene: TRBV5-1
d_gene: NA
j_gene: TRBJ1-3
CDR3aa: CASSLSGGNGNTIYF
CDR3nt: TGCGCCAGCAGCTTGTCCGGGGGGAATGGAAACACCATATATTTT

abundance: many
v_gene: TRBV11-3
d_gene: NA
j_gene: TRBJ2-2
CDR3aa: CASSLDPAAGPGELFF
CDR3nt: TGTGCCAGCAGCTTAGATCCTGCGGCAGGACCCGGGGAGCTGTTTTTT

abundance: NA
v_gene: TRBV18
d_gene: NA
j_gene: TRBJ1-1
CDR3aa: CASSPGQPQTGTEAFF
CDR3nt: TGTGCCAGCTCACCCGGACAGCCCCAAACGGGCACTGAAGCTTTCTTT

abundance: many
v_gene: TRBV7-9
d_gene: NA
j_gene: TRBJ2-7
CDR3aa: CASSLGGLTYEQYF
CDR3nt: TGTGCCAGCAGCTTGGGCGGTCTAACCTACGAGCAGTACTTC

abundance: many
v_gene: TRBV19
d_gene: NA
j_gene: TRBJ2-5
CDR3aa: CASSIREKETQYF
CDR3nt: TGTGCCAGTAGTATCCGGGAGAAAGAGACCCAGTACTTC

abundance: NA
v_gene: TRBV11-2
d_gene: NA
j_gene: TRBJ2-6
CDR3aa: CASSLVSRASGANVLTF
CDR3nt: TGTGCCAGCAGCTTAGTCTCCAGGGCCTCTGGGGCCAACGTCCTGACTTTC

abundance: once
v_gene: TRBV6-2/TRBV6-3
d_gene: NA
j_gene: TRBJ2-3
CDR3aa: CTSSDLRGDTQYF
CDR3nt: TGTACCAGCAGTGACCTACGGGGTGATACGCAGTATTTT

abundance: many
v_gene: TRBV10-3
d_gene: NA
j_gene: TRBJ1-5
CDR3aa: CAIGGGISNQPQHF
CDR3nt: TGTGCCATCGGGGGGGGTATCAGCAATCAGCCCCAGCATTTT